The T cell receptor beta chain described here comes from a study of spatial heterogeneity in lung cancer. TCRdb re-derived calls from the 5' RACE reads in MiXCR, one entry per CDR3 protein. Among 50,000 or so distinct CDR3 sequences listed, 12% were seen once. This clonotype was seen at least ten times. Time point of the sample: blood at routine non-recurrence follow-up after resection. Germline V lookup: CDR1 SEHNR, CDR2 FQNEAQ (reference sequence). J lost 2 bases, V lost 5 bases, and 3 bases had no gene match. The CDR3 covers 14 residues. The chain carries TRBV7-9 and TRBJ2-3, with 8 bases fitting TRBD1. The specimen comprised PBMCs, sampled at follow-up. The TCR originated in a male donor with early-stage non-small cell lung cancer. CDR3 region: CASSVQGVTDTQYF. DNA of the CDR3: TGTGCCAGCAGCGTACAGGGGGTCACAGATACGCAGTATTTT.